The present T cell receptor beta chain was sequenced within a study of regulatory T cells in long-lasting Graves disease. V lost 5 bases, J lost 4 bases, and 14 bases lay in between. This CDR3 comprises 14 residues. From germline, CDR1 is MDHEN and CDR2 SYDVKM. Library construction for TCR beta used iRepertoire HTBI primers and Arm-PCR of CDR3 regions. TCRdb reanalysed the multiplex PCR reads using MiXCR and keeps one entry per CDR3 protein. The data contain more than 400,000 distinct CDR3 sequences, about a sixth of them singletons. Documented time point: newly diagnosed GD, antithyroid drugs for less than 3 months. From RNA extracted from PBMCs, the TCR library was made. The same sample was also studied in work on T cells in Graves' hyperthyroidism and ophthalmopathy.

The source is a middle-aged man with Graves disease. This sample comprised peripheral blood mononuclear cells (PBMCs), obtained at new diagnosis, from a patient treated with antithyroid drugs. This chain connects TRBV28 to TRBJ2-5; D is perhaps TRBD1 (6 bases). The CDR3: CASSPNRERETQYF. The CDR3 DNA is TGTGCCAGCAGTCCCAACAGGGAACGAGAGACCCAGTACTTC.